The 9 T cell receptor beta chains below all came from one sample that was sequenced in a study of T-cell memory formation after mild COVID-19. MiXCR, run by TCRdb on the 5' RACE reads, gives a single entry per CDR3 protein. The sample gives around 150,000 distinct CDR3 sequences, 30% to 35% of which show up once; around 13% is in the top ten. The specimen was PBMCs or a T cell subset sorted from them (not recorded which). These receptor sequences come from an adult woman who had mild COVID-19 (a few samples of this study predate the infection). Cell type and time point are not known.

V usage is TRBV7-2 and J usage is TRBJ2-3; TRBD2 matches 8 bases. CDR1 SGHTA and CDR2 FQGNSA come from the germline V gene. CDR3 length equals 18 residues. V dropped 2 bases and J dropped 6; count of bases not matched to a gene: 16. CDR3 protein: CASSLMGAGGGSGDTQYF. The CDR3 DNA sequence: TGTGCCAGCAGCTTAATGGGGGCGGGAGGAGGTTCAGGCGATACGCAGTATTTT.

In this sample, this clonotype turned up a few times. The chain carries TRBV7-2 and TRBJ2-7, with 10 positions matching TRBD2. V lost 11 bases and J lost 3; bases outside the gene matches: 4. Germline CDR1 SGHTA, CDR2 FQGNSA. The CDR3 consists of 12 residues. CDR3 sequence (DNA): TGTGCCCTGACTAGCGGGCACTACGAGCAGTACTTC. This sequence encodes CALTSGHYEQYF.

The chain recombines TRBV12-3 or TRBV12-4 with TRBJ1-1; TRBD1 is a possible D gene (5 bases). This CDR3 is 12 amino acids long. The V end lost 7 bases, the J end lost 11 bases, and 17 bases lay between the germline ends. The CDR3 bases are TGTGCCAGCACCACGGTCCGAAGGGGCGCTTTCTTT. Translating it yields CASTTVRRGAFF.

This clonotype was seen more than once but under ten times. V and J are TRBV6-2 or TRBV6-3 and TRBJ2-1; TRBD1 agrees at 8 bases. In germline, CDR1 is MNHEY, CDR2 SVGEGT. J was trimmed by 4 bases and V by 6 bases; bases with no gene match: 5. The length of the CDR3 is 14 residues. CDR3 sequence: CASSRDRIYNEQFF. For the CDR3, the DNA is TGTGCCAGCAGCCGGGACAGGATTTACAATGAGCAGTTCTTC.

A single count supports this clonotype. V is TRBV7-2 and J is TRBJ2-7; D remains unclear. CDR3 size: 19 residues. Germline V CDR1 and CDR2: SGHTA, FQGNSA. V was cut by 1 base and J by 7 bases, with 29 bases left in between. The CDR3 nucleotides read TGTGCCAGCAGCTTAGTTTCCCAAGGCGGAACTCGAGCGTTGGGGGAGCAGTACTTC. It is translated as CASSLVSQGGTRALGEQYF.

The table lists this clonotype with a few counts. The chain combines TRBV12-3 or TRBV12-4 with TRBJ1-1; 10 bases are shared with TRBD1. This CDR3 has 16 amino acids. Germline trimming cut 6 bases from V and 4 bases from J; bases unmatched to any gene: 11. The CDR3 coding sequence is TGTGCCAGCAGGCTAGGCCTCGGACAGGGGGTCACTGAAGCTTTCTTT. Its translation is CASRLGLGQGVTEAFF.

The table lists this clonotype with a few counts. The chain carries TRBV3-1 and TRBJ2-1, with D uncertain. CDR3 length equals 11 residues. The germline V gene has CDR1 LGHDT and CDR2 YNNKEL (reference sequence). V lost 0 bases and J 9 bases, leaving 3 bases between the germline ends. DNA of the CDR3: TGTGCCAGCAGCCAAGACTTTGAGCAGTTCTTC. Encoded protein: CASSQDFEQFF.

The table lists this clonotype with a few counts. The chain couples TRBV20-1 to TRBJ2-7; 8 nucleotides align to TRBD1. V was clipped by 3 bases and J by 0 bases; unmatched bases: 7. The CDR3 contains 15 residues. CDR1 and CDR2 (germline): DFQATT, SNEGSKA (reference sequence). Here the CDR3 reads CSASRRDRFSYEQYF. CDR3 nucleotide sequence: TGCAGTGCTAGTCGCCGGGACAGGTTCTCCTACGAGCAGTACTTC.

This clonotype was seen a few times. The V gene is TRBV7-9, the J gene TRBJ2-7, with 15 bases identical to TRBD2. This CDR3 region has 15 residues. Germline CDR1 is SEHNR and CDR2 is FQNEAQ (reference sequence). With V trimmed by 4 bases and J by 5 bases, 3 bases remained unmatched. Here the CDR3 reads CASSSGLAGGDEQYF. The CDR3 DNA sequence: TGTGCCAGCAGCTCAGGACTAGCGGGAGGGGACGAGCAGTACTTC.